The 29 T cell receptor beta chains below all came from one sample that was sequenced in a study of cytomegalovirus exposure and HLA in healthy donors. PCR used 60 Vbeta primers and 13 Jbeta primers. Profiling relied on immunoSEQ multiplex PCR, and the TCRdb table lists in-frame clones only, not all of them. Of around 85,000 clones listed, 80% are singletons. Source material: PBMCs. Source of these receptors: a woman aged 45-59 years in good health and CMV-seropositive.

This clone turned up a few times. The chain has TRBV2 and TRBJ1-1; 10 bases fit TRBD1. CDR1 and CDR2 from the germline V gene are SNHLY and FYNNEI. The CDR3 consists of 15 residues. Trimming cost V 7 bases and J 0 bases; bases outside gene matches: 5. The CDR3 DNA reads as TGTGCCAGCACCACGGGACAGGGGATGAACACTGAAGCTTTCTTT. As protein: CASTTGQGMNTEAFF.

J is TRBJ2-3 and V is TRBV7-3; TRBD1 matches 10 bases. Germline assignment: CDR1 SGHTA and CDR2 FQGTGA. V trimming: 5 bases; J trimming: 5 bases; junction bases outside the gene matches: 10. The CDR3 has 16 amino acids. CDR3 in amino acids: CASSKTGTGARDTQYF. The DNA of the CDR3 is TGTGCCAGCAGCAAGACCGGGACAGGGGCCAGAGATACGCAGTATTTT. The entire variable domain, with the rest obtained from reference TRBV7-3 and TRBJ2-3, is as follows: GAGVSQTPSNKVTEKGKYVELRCDPISGHTALYWYRQSLGQGPEFLIYFQGTGAADDSGLPNDRFFAVRPEGSVSTLKIQRTERGDSAVYLCASSKTGTGARDTQYFGPGTRLTVL.

The chain joins TRBV5-1 to TRBJ2-5; TRBD1 aligns across 7 bases. From germline, CDR1 is SGHRS and CDR2 YFSETQ. The CDR3 covers 14 residues. J was trimmed by 5 bases and V by 3 bases; bases with no gene match: 7. CDR3 in amino acids: CASSSLTGWETQYF. CDR3 in DNA: TGCGCCAGCAGCTCTTTGACAGGGTGGGAGACCCAGTACTTC.

This clone was seen just once. The rearrangement joins TRBV9 to TRBJ1-6; D may be TRBD1 (5 bases). Germline CDR1 SGDLS, CDR2 YYNGEE. V was shortened by 2 bases and J by 12 bases, with 12 bases between the two germline ends. The CDR3 is 13 residues long. The CDR3: CASSVSGFEPLHF. CDR3 sequence (DNA): TGTGCCAGCAGCGTTTCAGGGTTCGAACCCCTCCACTTT.

CDR3 sequence reads: CASSISPGLAGNEQFF. Written as DNA, the CDR3 is TGTGCCAGTAGTATCTCTCCGGGACTAGCGGGAAATGAGCAGTTCTTC. V is TRBV19 and J is TRBJ2-1; TRBD2 agrees at 13 bases. This CDR3 region has 16 residues. J gave up 7 bases and V 3 bases, and 6 bases lay outside the gene matches. Germline loops: CDR1 LNHDA, CDR2 SQIVND (reference sequence).

The chain joins TRBV7-8 to TRBJ2-1; TRBD2 agrees at 8 bases. Trimming removed 4 bases from V and 2 bases from J; junction bases left unmatched: 7. This CDR3 is built from 16 residues. Looked up from germline, CDR1 is SGHVS and CDR2 is FQNEAQ. CDR3: CASSSIRGGAYNEQFF. In DNA, the CDR3 is TGTGCCAGCAGCTCGATACGGGGGGGGGCCTACAATGAGCAGTTCTTC.

The chain combines TRBV7-2 with TRBJ1-1; D is uncertain. The CDR3 sequence is 13 residues long. Per germline, CDR1 SGHTA and CDR2 FQGNSA. Trimming stripped 5 bases from V and 3 bases from J, with 10 bases between. The CDR3 reads CASSNQRDTEAFF. CDR3 in DNA: TGTGCCAGCAGCAACCAGAGGGACACTGAAGCTTTCTTT.

This chain uses TRBV15 with TRBJ1-1, with 8 positions matching TRBD1. The CDR3 is 14 amino acids. Germline CDR1 LNHNV, CDR2 YYDKDF (reference sequence). The junction had 3 bases not matched to a gene; V was cut back by 0 bases and J by 6 bases. This CDR3 is CATSRDRGLAEAFF. CDR3 DNA: TGTGCCACCAGCAGAGACAGGGGGCTGGCTGAAGCTTTCTTT.

The V gene is TRBV4-2, the J gene TRBJ1-1; D uncertain. The V and J ends lost 0 bases and 6 bases respectively, with 14 bases between them. The CDR3 consists of 15 residues. Germline V CDR1 and CDR2: LGHNA, YNFKEQ. CDR3 DNA sequence: TGTGCCAGCAGCCAAGAAAAGGGAGACGGATCTGAAGCTTTCTTT. Its protein is CASSQEKGDGSEAFF.

The rearrangement joins TRBV11-3 to TRBJ1-1; 7 nucleotides align to TRBD1. There are 13 residues in the CDR3. Trimming at V came to 5 bases and at J to 11 bases, leaving 11 bases not matched to a gene. Germline loops: CDR1 SGHNT, CDR2 YENEEA. CDR3 sequence: CASSRRTGTWAFF. DNA for the CDR3: TGTGCCAGCAGCCGACGGACAGGTACTTGGGCTTTCTTT.

J is TRBJ1-1 and V is TRBV5-1; 7 bases map to TRBD1. This CDR3 has 15 residues. Looked up from germline, CDR1 is SGHRS and CDR2 is YFSETQ. The ends lost 0 bases at V and 5 bases at J; junction bases unmatched: 7. The CDR3 reads CASSLGIRGRTEAFF. For the CDR3, the DNA is TGCGCCAGCAGCTTGGGTATCAGGGGGAGAACTGAAGCTTTCTTT.

The chain couples TRBV5-1 to TRBJ2-7; TRBD2 matches 10 bases. V gave up 0 bases and J gave up 6 bases; unmatched junction bases: 3. Germline V gives CDR1 SGHRS, CDR2 YFSETQ. This CDR3 has 14 residues. The CDR3 protein is CASSLGLAGSEQYV. The CDR3 nucleotides are TGCGCCAGCAGCTTGGGACTAGCGGGCAGCGAGCAGTACGTC.

The chain joins TRBV30 to TRBJ2-1; 11 nucleotides align to TRBD2. Germline V lookup: CDR1 GTSNPN, CDR2 SVGIG (reference sequence). The J segment lost 4 bases and the V segment lost 2 bases, leaving 1 base of the junction unmatched. The CDR3 has 14 residues. The CDR3: CAWSLAGGYNEQFF. In nucleotides, the CDR3 is TGTGCCTGGAGTCTAGCGGGGGGATACAATGAGCAGTTCTTC. Supplemented by reference TRBV30 and TRBJ2-1, the full variable domain reads SQTIHQWPATLVQPVGSPLSLECTVEGTSNPNLYWYRQAAGRGLQLLFYSVGIGQISSEVPQNLSASRPQDRQFILSSKKLLLSDSGFYLCAWSLAGGYNEQFFGPGTRLTVL.

The chain joins TRBV6-5 to TRBJ1-4; the match to TRBD1 covers 9 bases. CDR3 size: 15 residues. Germline V lookup: CDR1 MNHEY, CDR2 SVGAGI. The J segment lost 7 bases and the V segment lost 5 bases, leaving 8 bases of the junction unmatched. CDR3 in DNA: TGTGCCAGCAGTACTCGGACAGGGGAGTCTGAAAAACTGTTTTTT. This encodes CASSTRTGESEKLFF.

V is TRBV4-1 and J is TRBJ2-1, with 7 bases that match TRBD2. The germline CDR1 and CDR2 sequences are MGHRA and YSYEKL. Trimming at V came to 4 bases and at J to 8 bases, leaving 11 bases not matched to a gene. The CDR3 contains 15 residues. The CDR3 sequence: CASSPLPTSFDEQFF. Here the CDR3 DNA reads TGCGCCAGCAGCCCCCTCCCGACTAGCTTCGATGAGCAGTTCTTC.

The chain joins TRBV11-1 to TRBJ1-2; a weak D match, TRBD1 (5 bases). Trimming shortened V by 6 bases and J by 8 bases, and 16 bases separated the two germline ends. The CDR3 is 13 amino acids. CDR1 SGHAT and CDR2 FQDESV come from the germline V gene (reference sequence). The DNA for the CDR3 is TGTGCCAGCAGTCTTGACAGTTCTCGGGGCTACACCTTC. Translated, it gives CASSLDSSRGYTF.

This clone was seen a few times. The chain recombines TRBV6-1 with TRBJ2-7; maybe TRBD1 (5 bases). The V end lost 2 bases, the J end lost 4 bases, and 15 bases lay between the germline ends. CDR1 and CDR2 from the germline V gene are MNHNS and SASEGT. This CDR3 comprises 15 residues. The CDR3 nucleotides are TGTGCCAGCAGTGAACAGGACGGTGGGGCTTACGAGCAGTACTTC. Translation: CASSEQDGGAYEQYF.

The V call is TRBV30, the J call TRBJ2-5; 8 bases are a match to TRBD1. This CDR3 is built from 12 residues. Germline trimming cut 7 bases from V and 3 bases from J; bases unmatched to any gene: 4. CDR1 GTSNPN and CDR2 SVGIG come from the germline V gene (reference sequence). The CDR3 sequence is CAYMDREETQYF. As DNA, the CDR3 is TGTGCCTACATGGACAGGGAAGAGACCCAGTACTTC.

This chain joins TRBV2 and TRBJ1-4; 9 bases fit TRBD1. This CDR3 contains 15 residues. Per germline, CDR1 SNHLY and CDR2 FYNNEI. J was trimmed by 2 bases and V by 7 bases; bases with no gene match: 5. The CDR3 is CASIKQGATNEKLFF. CDR3 sequence (DNA): TGTGCCAGCATCAAACAGGGGGCCACTAATGAAAAACTGTTTTTT.

This CDR3 is CASSQGHANTEAFF. CDR3 DNA sequence: TGTGCCAGCAGCCAGGGACACGCGAACACTGAAGCTTTCTTT. The V call is TRBV7-8, the J call TRBJ1-1; D perhaps matches TRBD1 (6 bases). The CDR3 runs to 14 residues. CDR1 and CDR2 (germline): SGHVS, FQNEAQ. Trimming removed 5 bases from V and 1 base from J, with 11 bases in between.

The chain couples TRBV7-8 to TRBJ1-3; maybe TRBD1 (5 bases). Looked up from germline, CDR1 is SGHVS and CDR2 is FQNEAQ. The V end was cut by 0 bases, the J end by 0 bases, with 12 bases between. The CDR3 consists of 17 residues. The chain's CDR3 is CASSLAGQGFSGNTIYF. CDR3 nucleotides: TGTGCCAGCAGCTTAGCGGGCCAGGGTTTCTCTGGAAACACCATATATTTT.

J is TRBJ2-1 and V is TRBV7-6; 10 nucleotides line up with TRBD2. CDR3 size: 17 residues. V trimming: 0 bases; J trimming: 10 bases; junction bases outside the gene matches: 12. Germline CDR1 reads SGHVS; CDR2 reads FNYEAQ. Here the CDR3 reads CASSLAASGSISGEQFF. The CDR3, as DNA: TGTGCCAGCAGCTTAGCGGCTAGCGGGAGTATTTCGGGGGAGCAGTTCTTC.

The V gene is TRBV2, the J gene TRBJ2-1; TRBD1 matches 7 bases. The ends lost 4 bases at V and 4 bases at J; junction bases unmatched: 4. The CDR3 length is 14 residues. Per germline, CDR1 SNHLY and CDR2 FYNNEI. CDR3 sequence (DNA): TGTGCCAGCAGTGCCCAGGACAGGTACAATGAGCAGTTCTTC. Translation gives CASSAQDRYNEQFF. Complete variable domain (other parts from reference TRBV2 and TRBJ2-1): EPEVTQTPSHQVTQMGQEVILRCVPISNHLYFYWYRQILGQKVEFLVSFYNNEISEKSEIFDDQFSVERPDGSNFTLKIRSTKLEDSAMYFCASSAQDRYNEQFFGPGTRLTVL.

The chain is built from TRBV30 and TRBJ1-4; D ambiguous. Per germline, CDR1 GTSNPN and CDR2 SVGIG (reference sequence). This CDR3 has 14 residues. Trimming stripped 5 bases from V and 4 bases from J, with 14 bases between. The CDR3 reads CAWAYGSGNEKLFF. CDR3 DNA sequence: TGTGCCTGGGCCTACGGGTCTGGTAATGAAAAACTGTTTTTT.

The sample holds one count of this clone. The chain carries TRBV12-5 and TRBJ2-3; TRBD2 aligns across 10 bases. In germline, CDR1 is LGHNT, CDR2 FRNRAP. This CDR3 comprises 15 residues. J gave up 5 bases and V 4 bases, and 6 bases lay outside the gene matches. The CDR3: CASGSGLAVLDTQYF. The CDR3, as DNA: TGTGCTAGTGGTTCCGGACTAGCGGTATTAGATACGCAGTATTTT.

The rearrangement joins TRBV13 to TRBJ1-1; TRBD1 aligns across 11 bases. The germline CDR1 and CDR2 sequences are PRHDT and FYEKMQ (reference sequence). V shed 6 bases and J 4 bases; nucleotides not matched to a gene: 7. The CDR3 loop spans 15 amino acids. CDR3 nucleotides: TGTGCCAGCAGTCCGGGACAGGGGGGGGGCACTGAAGCTTTCTTT. Protein sequence: CASSPGQGGGTEAFF.

The CDR3 reads CASSPGDRDYGYTF. In nucleotides, the CDR3 is TGTGCCAGCAGTCCCGGGGACAGAGACTATGGCTACACCTTC. V usage is TRBV25-1 and J usage is TRBJ1-2; 7 nucleotides agree with TRBD1. This CDR3 has 14 residues. The germline V gene encodes CDR1 MGHDK and CDR2 SYGVNS. With V trimmed by 5 bases and J by 3 bases, 6 bases remained unmatched.

This clone was seen just once. The J gene is TRBJ2-1, the V gene TRBV7-3; 8 bases align to TRBD2. Germline CDR1 is SGHTA and CDR2 is FQGTGA. The V segment lost 5 bases and the J segment 2 bases; nucleotides outside the gene matches: 2. The CDR3 length is 14 residues. This chain's CDR3 is CASSPGGPYNEQFF. The CDR3 bases are TGTGCCAGCAGCCCGGGAGGGCCCTACAATGAGCAGTTCTTC.

This sequence joins TRBV11-2 and TRBJ2-5, with a possible D match to TRBD1 (5 bases). The CDR3 loop spans 14 amino acids. Trimming removed 2 bases from V and 6 bases from J, with 13 bases in between. Germline lookup yields CDR1 SGHAT and CDR2 FQNNGV. Here the CDR3 DNA reads TGTGCCAGCAGCTTACGACAGTCTCCGAAGACCCAGTACTTC. Translated, it gives CASSLRQSPKTQYF.